The rows below give T cell receptor beta chains drawn from one sample of a study of blood T cell repertoires in COVID-19. Produced via immunoSEQ multiplex PCR; TCRdb's table is partial and in-frame only. The sample holds about 340,000 clones, around 83% seen once. Sequencing was done on a sample of peripheral blood. These receptors came from a man younger than 40 with active or convalescent COVID-19. Each CDR3 is given with its conserved first and last residue. A D gene is named only where the DNA matches it firmly. Part of the rows lack a size; the others show once, few, many or a class for expanded clones.

d_call	v_call	clone_size	j_call	cdr3_nt	cdr3_aa
TRBD2	TRBV9	.	TRBJ2-1	TGTGCCAGCAGCGTTTCCAGCGGGAGTAGGGATGAGCAGTTCTTC	CASSVSSGSRDEQFF
.	TRBV12-3/TRBV12-4	.	TRBJ2-7	TGTGCCAGCAGTTTGGGCGAGGGCGAGCAGTACTTC	CASSLGEGEQYF
TRBD1	TRBV5-5	.	TRBJ1-1	TGTGCCAGCAGCTTGATCGGGACAGTCGGCATCACTGAAGCTTTCTTT	CASSLIGTVGITEAFF
TRBD1	TRBV11-3	.	TRBJ2-7	TGTGCCAGCAGCTTCGGGACAGCCTACGAGCAGTACTTC	CASSFGTAYEQYF
TRBD1	TRBV19	many	TRBJ1-6	TGTGCCAGTAGCATCGCGACAGGGCAGGCACCCCTCCACTTT	CASSIATGQAPLHF
TRBD1	TRBV10-3	.	TRBJ2-1	TGTGCCATCAGTGAGGCGGGACAGGGGGGTGAGCAGTTCTTC	CAISEAGQGGEQFF
.	TRBV28	.	TRBJ2-4	TGTGCCAGCAGTCCCCTGCGGGATGCCAAAAACATTCAGTACTTC	CASSPLRDAKNIQYF
TRBD1	TRBV20-1	.	TRBJ2-7	TGCAGTGCTAGTTCCGGGACAGGGAAGAAGGGCTACGAGCAGTACTTC	CSASSGTGKKGYEQYF
TRBD1	TRBV11-2	.	TRBJ1-5	TGTGCCAGCAGCTCAGACAGGGGAGATGGTCAGCCCCAGCATTTT	CASSSDRGDGQPQHF
TRBD1	TRBV3-1/TRBV3-2	few	TRBJ2-3	TGTGCCAGCAGCCAAGGTACAGGGGGAGACACAGATACGCAGTATTTT	CASSQGTGGDTDTQYF
TRBD1	TRBV6-6	once	TRBJ1-2	TGTGCCAGCTCGGACAGGGGGTATGGCTACACCTTC	CASSDRGYGYTF
TRBD1	TRBV4-2	once	TRBJ1-2	TGTGCCAGCAGCCAAGCCACCACAGGGGTGGGTGGCTACACCTTC	CASSQATTGVGGYTF
TRBD1	TRBV2	.	TRBJ1-5	TGTGCCAGCAGTGCGAGCACCGGACAGGGATCCCAGCCCCAGCATTTT	CASSASTGQGSQPQHF
.	TRBV10-3	.	TRBJ2-3	TGTGCCATCAGTGAGAACAGCTTGGGTTCAGATACGCAGTATTTT	CAISENSLGSDTQYF
TRBD1	TRBV29-1	.	TRBJ1-2	TGCAGCGTTGGGACAGGGGTAGGGGGCTACACCTTC	CSVGTGVGGYTF
.	TRBV6-5	.	TRBJ2-7	TGTGCCAGCAGTTATCAGGGGGAGCAGTACTTC	CASSYQGEQYF
.	TRBV24-1	.	TRBJ2-5	TGTGCCACCAGTGACCCCCGGGGTGATAGAGAGACCCAGTACTTC	CATSDPRGDRETQYF
TRBD2	TRBV19	few	TRBJ2-1	TGTGCCAGTAGTGCTTTGACTAGCTACCCTTACAATGAGCAGTTCTTC	CASSALTSYPYNEQFF
.	TRBV9	.	TRBJ2-5	TGTGCCAGCAGCGTAGGAGGGCGAAATAAAGAGACCCAGTACTTC	CASSVGGRNKETQYF
.	TRBV5-1	.	TRBJ2-6	TGCGCCAGCAGCCTCGTTTCGGGGGCCAACGTCCTGACTTTC	CASSLVSGANVLTF
.	TRBV30	.	TRBJ1-2	TGTGCCTGGAGCGACACAAAAACCAACTATGGCTACACCTTC	CAWSDTKTNYGYTF
.	TRBV3-1/TRBV3-2	few	TRBJ1-6	TGTGCCAGCAGCCAAGACCTCCTTAGGCGGGGCAACTCACCCCTCCACTTT	CASSQDLLRRGNSPLHF
TRBD2	TRBV19	.	TRBJ2-2	TGTGCTACCGGGGGAGGGTACACCGGGGAGCTGTTTTTT	CATGGGYTGELFF
.	TRBV7-2	.	TRBJ1-5	TGTGCCAGCAGCGCAAAGCTTAGCAATCAGCCCCAGCATTTT	CASSAKLSNQPQHF